This T cell receptor beta chain was recovered during a study of immune characteristics of hereditary and idiopathic chronic pancreatitis. Whole-study findings and limits: Patients with more severe chronic pancreatitis had more productive TCR rearrangements. Samples were taken only at TPIAT; differing disease duration may matter. Hereditary and idiopathic cases differed in TRBV10, TRBV19, TRBV23 and TRBV5 usage. Versus controls, both chronic pancreatitis groups showed increased diversity and reduced clonality.

In the case of this clone: Its antigen is not identified.

Chronic pancreatitis tissue was collected during total pancreatectomy with islet autotransplantation. The germline V gene has CDR1 SGHTS and CDR2 YDEGEE. V was clipped by 0 bases and J by 0 bases; unmatched bases: 9. The length of the CDR3 is 18 residues. Generated by immunoSEQ multiplex PCR, the TCRdb table keeps only in-frame clones and is missing some. The sample yields more than 8,500 clones, roughly 80% seen once. The V call is TRBV5-8, the J call TRBJ1-1; 9 bases line up with TRBD1. Sequences were obtained from pancreas tissue with idiopathic chronic pancreatitis. The source is a human donor with chronic pancreatitis. The CDR3 DNA follows: TGTGCCAGCAGCTTGGGTACTTGGACAGGGGCCGTGAACACTGAAGCTTTCTTT. Translation gives CASSLGTWTGAVNTEAFF.